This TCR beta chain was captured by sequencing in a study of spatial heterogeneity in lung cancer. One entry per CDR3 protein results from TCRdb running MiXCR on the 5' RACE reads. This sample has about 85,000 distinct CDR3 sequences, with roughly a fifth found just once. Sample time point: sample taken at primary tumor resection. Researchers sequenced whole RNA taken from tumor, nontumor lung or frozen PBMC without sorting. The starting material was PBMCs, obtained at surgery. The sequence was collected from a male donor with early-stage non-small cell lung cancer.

In nucleotides, the CDR3 is TGTGCCAGCAGTTTAAGCAACGAGCAGTACTTC. This sequence encodes CASSLSNEQYF. The chain combines TRBV28 with TRBJ2-7; D gene uncertain. Between the trimmed V and J ends, which lost 2 bases and 5 bases, there was a span of 4 bases. The CDR3 has 11 amino acids. The germline V gene encodes CDR1 MDHEN and CDR2 SYDVKM.